The 26 T cell receptor beta chains below were found in one sample sequenced in a study of Ad26.COV2.S vaccination and SARS-CoV-2 variants. The treatment denotes: about 20 received Ad26.COV2.S at low or high dose, single or two shots; about 5 received placebo; per-sample allocation not given. Sampling occurred on day 63 after the first vaccine or placebo injection. The protocol was immunoSEQ multiplex PCR, while the TCRdb copy is restricted to in-frame clones and leaves out a portion. The sample has about 400,000 clones; roughly 80% are singletons. Source: peripheral blood, taken in a trial of Ad26.COV2.S vaccine versus placebo. Receptor source: a person aged 18 to 65 who received the Ad26.COV2.S COVID-19 vaccine or a placebo.

The DNA for the CDR3 is TGTGCCAGCAGTTCTGGACTAGAAAACTACGAGCAGTACTTC. Translating gives CASSSGLENYEQYF. V is TRBV27 and J is TRBJ2-7, with 7 bases fitting TRBD2. Losses at the gene ends were 4 bases for V and 3 bases for J; bases not matched to a gene: 6. CDR1 is MNHEY and CDR2 is SMNVEV in the germline V gene (reference sequence). The CDR3 runs 14 residues.

About this clone: Different DNA sequences within this sample yield the same CDR3. This chain uses TRBV24-1 with TRBJ2-3; D remains ambiguous. This CDR3 is built from 13 residues. Trimming cost V 4 bases and J 1 base, with 5 bases left between them. Germline lookup yields CDR1 KGHDR and CDR2 SFDVKD. This CDR3 reads CATSDGGTDTQYF. The CDR3 bases are TGTGCCACCAGTGACGGTGGCACAGATACGCAGTATTTT.

The chain employs TRBV25-1 and TRBJ1-2; the D is unclear. Germline V gene sequence: CDR1 MGHDK, CDR2 SYGVNS. V lost 2 bases to trimming and J lost 2 bases, with 3 bases between them. CDR3 length: 12 amino acids. The CDR3 protein is CASSEINYGYTF. The CDR3 nucleotides are TGTGCCAGCAGTGAAATAAACTATGGCTACACCTTC.

CDR3 sequence reads: CASSLAGGDRNTGELFF. The CDR3 nucleotides read TGCGCCAGCAGCTTGGCCGGGGGTGACAGGAACACCGGGGAGCTGTTTTTT. The chain couples TRBV5-1 to TRBJ2-2; maybe TRBD2 (6 bases). Looked up from germline, CDR1 is SGHRS and CDR2 is YFSETQ. This CDR3 region has 17 residues. Trimming shortened V by 0 bases and J by 1 base, and 13 bases separated the two germline ends.

CDR3 coding DNA: TGTGCCAGCAGTGAAGCTGCTTCCCTAGGGGCTTTCTTT. Translation: CASSEAASLGAFF. This sequence joins TRBV6-1 and TRBJ1-1; no definite D call. The germline V gene encodes CDR1 MNHNS and CDR2 SASEGT. V lost 0 bases, J lost 11 bases, and 13 bases lay in between. The CDR3 runs 13 residues.

The chain has TRBV7-2 and TRBJ1-2; D is perhaps TRBD1 (5 bases). The CDR3 totals 12 residues. With 5 bases removed from V and 13 bases from J, the gap between germline ends came to 17 bases. Per germline, CDR1 SGHTA and CDR2 FQGNSA. CDR3: CASSLGAGTVTF. The CDR3 nucleotides read TGTGCCAGCAGCCTTGGGGCAGGGACGGTCACCTTC.

V is TRBV6-2 or TRBV6-3 and J is TRBJ2-7; 9 bases are a match to TRBD1. The ends lost 4 bases at V and 2 bases at J; junction bases unmatched: 6. The germline V gene has CDR1 MNHEY and CDR2 SVGEGT. CDR3 length: 15 residues. CDR3 nucleotides: TGTGCCAGCAGTTCGGCCGGGACAGGGACCTACGAGCAGTACTTC. Translation: CASSSAGTGTYEQYF.

This clone appeared a few times. The V call is TRBV4-1, the J call TRBJ2-2; D gene uncertain. V was clipped by 6 bases and J by 1 base, with 9 bases between them. The CDR3 covers 14 residues. Germline CDR1 is MGHRA and CDR2 is YSYEKL. The CDR3 sequence: CASRVGLNTGELFF. The DNA for the CDR3 is TGCGCCAGCAGAGTAGGGCTGAACACCGGGGAGCTGTTTTTT.

The chain carries TRBV7-6 and TRBJ2-5; tentative D call: TRBD2 (5 bases). CDR3 size: 15 residues. The ends were cut back, 5 bases at V and 1 base at J, with 14 bases in the middle. Germline V gives CDR1 SGHVS, CDR2 FNYEAQ. Written as DNA, the CDR3 is TGTGCCAGCAGCGTAACTATGGCGGGCCAAGAGACCCAGTACTTC. Its translation: CASSVTMAGQETQYF.

This clone was observed a handful of times. The chain recombines TRBV27 with TRBJ1-6, with a possible D match to TRBD1 (5 bases). CDR1 MNHEY and CDR2 SMNVEV come from the germline V gene (reference sequence). Trimming removed 7 bases at V and 5 bases at J, with 15 bases between. The CDR3 has 15 amino acids. The CDR3 spells CASTPLGGDNSPLHF. CDR3 DNA: TGTGCCAGCACCCCCCTCGGAGGGGATAATTCACCCCTCCACTTT.

This clone was found a few times. The rearrangement joins TRBV20-1 to TRBJ1-1; D uncertain. CDR3 size: 11 residues. Trimming pared 6 bases from V and 11 bases from J, leaving 16 bases between. CDR1 is DFQATT, CDR2 SNEGSKA, per germline (reference sequence). CDR3 amino acids: CSATLLPGAFF. DNA of the CDR3: TGCAGTGCCACCCTTCTACCGGGGGCTTTCTTT.

The chain uses TRBV30 and TRBJ2-7; D possibly corresponds to TRBD1 (6 bases). The V and J ends lost 8 bases and 7 bases respectively, with 18 bases between them. The CDR3 has 12 residues. Germline-derived CDR1 and CDR2 are GTSNPN and SVGIG (reference sequence). CDR3 sequence: CAGDRRGQEQYF. CDR3 nucleotides: TGTGCCGGGGACCGCAGGGGACAAGAGCAGTACTTC.

The chain joins TRBV4-2 to TRBJ2-7; TRBD2 is a possible D gene (6 bases). Trimming stripped 0 bases from V and 1 base from J, with 10 bases between. The CDR3 totals 15 residues. Germline lookup yields CDR1 LGHNA and CDR2 YNFKEQ. The DNA for the CDR3 is TGTGCCAGCAGCCAAGATTGGCTAGCGTCCTACGAGCAGTACTTC. Amino acid sequence: CASSQDWLASYEQYF.

V and J are TRBV7-2 and TRBJ2-3; D is ambiguous. Trimming removed 2 bases from V and 4 bases from J, with 13 bases in between. The CDR3 runs 15 residues. CDR1 SGHTA and CDR2 FQGNSA come from the germline V gene. The CDR3 bases are TGTGCCAGCAGCTTATATAATGGTATGGCAGATACGCAGTATTTT. Translating gives CASSLYNGMADTQYF.

This chain uses TRBV14 with TRBJ2-7, with D unresolved. Trimming left V 4 bases short and J 0 bases short, with 7 bases between. Germline CDR1 SGHDN, CDR2 FVKESK. The CDR3 is 13 residues long. The CDR3 loop reads CASSPSVSYEQYF. In DNA form, the CDR3 reads TGTGCCAGCAGCCCTTCGGTCTCCTACGAGCAGTACTTC.

The CDR3 DNA reads as TGTGCCAGCAGCTTGCACCCCTTTAGCAGGGTAGGCACCTACGAGCAGTACTTC. Translated, it gives CASSLHPFSRVGTYEQYF. The rearrangement links TRBV7-6 to TRBJ2-7, with a weak D call TRBD1 (5 bases). CDR1 and CDR2 (germline): SGHVS, FNYEAQ. The CDR3 has 18 residues. V was trimmed by 3 bases and J by 2 bases, leaving 23 bases between them.

This rearrangement joins TRBV29-1 to TRBJ1-1; D is unclear. Looked up from germline, CDR1 is SQVTM and CDR2 is ANQGSEA. The CDR3 runs to 13 residues. V was trimmed by 3 bases and J by 1 base, leaving 9 bases between them. The CDR3 DNA reads TGCAGCGTTGAGGCGCATCGGAACACTGAAGCTTTCTTT. It translates to CSVEAHRNTEAFF.

The chain joins TRBV11-3 to TRBJ1-1; D unresolved. V was trimmed by 2 bases and J by 6 bases, leaving 10 bases between them. The CDR3 extends over 13 amino acids. Germline CDR1 reads SGHNT; CDR2 reads YENEEA. CDR3 loop: CASSLRELPEAFF. Written as DNA, the CDR3 is TGTGCCAGCAGCTTAAGGGAGCTACCTGAAGCTTTCTTT.

There are a few counts of this clone. The chain joins TRBV5-4 to TRBJ2-1, with D unclear. The germline gives CDR1 SGHNT, CDR2 YYREEE (reference sequence). V was shortened by 3 bases and J by 1 base, with 8 bases between the two germline ends. The CDR3 consists of 14 residues. The CDR3 sequence is CASSSPRSYNEQFF. CDR3 bases: TGTGCCAGCAGCTCGCCCAGGTCCTACAATGAGCAGTTCTTC.

The V and J genes are TRBV7-3 and TRBJ1-4; tentatively, D is TRBD1 (6 bases). The germline V and J ends were trimmed by 8 bases and 8 bases, with 15 bases remaining between them. Germline CDR1 SGHTA, CDR2 FQGTGA. This CDR3 has 13 amino acids. For the CDR3, the DNA is TGTGCCAGCTCGCCGGGGGCAGGGGAAAAACTGTTTTTT. This translates into CASSPGAGEKLFF.

V is TRBV3-1 (or the pseudogene TRBV3-2) and J is TRBJ2-7, with D uncertain. Germline V lookup: CDR1 LGHDT, CDR2 YNNKEL (reference sequence). The V gene lost 4 bases and the J gene lost 3 bases, with 13 bases spanning the gap. This CDR3 spans 14 amino acids. The CDR3 nucleotides read TGTGCCAGCAGCCTACGCCCCCTAAGCTACGAGCAGTACTTC. Its translation is CASSLRPLSYEQYF.

V gene TRBV11-2 combines with J gene TRBJ2-5, with D perhaps TRBD1 (6 bases). From germline, CDR1 is SGHAT and CDR2 FQNNGV. This CDR3 comprises 13 residues. Trimming left V 5 bases short and J 5 bases short, with 12 bases between. CDR3 sequence: CASSGQFVETQYF. DNA of the CDR3: TGTGCCAGCAGCGGACAGTTCGTGGAGACCCAGTACTTC.

V is TRBV7-8 and J is TRBJ1-3, with D unclear. The CDR3 is made up of 15 amino acids. Germline V gene sequence: CDR1 SGHVS, CDR2 FQNEAQ. Trimming cost V 4 bases and J 4 bases, with 14 bases left between them. CDR3 protein: CASSSPGWTGNTIYF. DNA of the CDR3: TGTGCCAGCAGCTCCCCCGGGTGGACGGGAAACACCATATATTTT.

This chain connects TRBV2 to TRBJ2-7; 7 bases fit TRBD1. Losses at the gene ends were 10 bases for V and 2 bases for J; bases not matched to a gene: 5. Germline V gives CDR1 SNHLY, CDR2 FYNNEI. This CDR3 is 12 amino acids long. The chain's CDR3 is CATRQGPYEQYF. The CDR3 nucleotides read TGTGCCACCAGACAGGGTCCCTACGAGCAGTACTTC.

This chain connects TRBV29-1 to TRBJ1-2; no clear D gene. This CDR3 has 12 residues. Germline V gene sequence: CDR1 SQVTM, CDR2 ANQGSEA. Trimming pared 4 bases from V and 10 bases from J, leaving 16 bases between. CDR3 loop: CSVVVGSGDYTF. The CDR3 nucleotides read TGCAGCGTTGTAGTGGGTTCTGGGGACTACACCTTC.

The chain recombines TRBV12-3 or TRBV12-4 with TRBJ2-3, with 7 bases aligning to TRBD1. The J segment lost 14 bases and the V segment lost 3 bases, leaving 8 bases of the junction unmatched. The CDR3 is 12 amino acids. As DNA, the CDR3 is TGTGCCAGCAGTTTGGCACCACAGGGGCCGTATTTT. This encodes CASSLAPQGPYF.